Below, one T cell receptor beta chain is given with its context. The sample's time point: persistent/refractory GD, antithyroid drugs over 5 years with positive TRAb. PBMC-derived RNA was used for the TCR library. The CDR3 is 14 residues long. V lost 7 bases and J 0 bases, leaving 10 bases between the germline ends. This sample stems from a study of regulatory T cells in long-lasting Graves disease. Combining iRepertoire HTBI primers with Arm-PCR of CDR3 regions, the authors built TCR beta libraries. Each CDR3 protein gets one entry after TCRdb re-called the multiplex PCR reads with MiXCR. The table shows about 660,000 distinct CDR3 sequences, with about 30% occurring only once.

The TCR sequence derives from a female donor with Graves disease. The chain couples TRBV12-3 or TRBV12-4 to TRBJ1-5; D not resolved. Sequenced material: peripheral blood mononuclear cells (PBMCs), taken when the disease was refractory, from a patient treated with antithyroid drugs. The chain's CDR3 is CASTSQVSNQPQHF. CDR3 sequence (DNA): TGTGCCAGCACCTCACAAGTTAGCAATCAGCCCCAGCATTTT.